This T cell receptor (beta chain) was documented in a study of T cell responses to AZD1222 COVID-19 vaccine. Findings and limits, study-wide: Repertoire collection took place solely once the T cell response had peaked. Only a handful of individuals given AZD1222 were seropositive at baseline.

The method was immunoSEQ multiplex PCR; TCRdb's version includes in-frame clones alone and lacks a portion of them. The sample records around 120,000 clones, about 91% being singletons. Concerning this clone: No antigen is known for it.

The V gene's germline CDR1 is MNHNY and CDR2 SVGAGI (reference sequence). The CDR3 length is 13 residues. Trimming cost V 6 bases and J 8 bases, with 14 bases left between them. This TCR came from an adult in good health. This specimen was peripheral blood, taken on day 0 of AZD1222 vaccination. This rearrangement joins TRBV6-6 to TRBJ1-5; maybe TRBD1 (6 bases). The CDR3: CASRRGGAEPQHF. CDR3 sequence (DNA): TGTGCCAGCAGACGGGGGGGCGCGGAGCCCCAGCATTTT.